Below, 15 T cell receptor beta chains from the same sample are listed, as sequenced in a study of T cell changes during pregnancy in multiple sclerosis. Here immunoSEQ multiplex PCR was the method, and the copy in TCRdb shows in-frame clones only, minus some. In the table there are some 36,000 clones, roughly 90% of which are singletons. Here the sequenced sample was CD4+ T cells from peripheral blood mononuclear cells, taken in the second trimester of pregnancy. The source of these receptors is a female donor with multiple sclerosis, enrolled in a pregnancy study.

The CDR3 here is CASSAGHSYNYGYTF. The CDR3, as DNA: TGTGCCAGCAGCGCGGGCCACTCCTATAACTATGGCTACACCTTC. The genes are TRBV5-8 and TRBJ1-2; no reliable D call. V lost 4 bases and J lost 1, with 14 bases in between. The CDR3 totals 15 residues. Germline loops: CDR1 SGHTS, CDR2 YDEGEE.

This clone was detected only once. The chain carries TRBV11-1 and TRBJ2-3; 12 bases fit TRBD2. CDR3 length equals 16 residues. Losses at the gene ends were 5 bases for V and 1 base for J; bases not matched to a gene: 4. The germline V gene has CDR1 SGHAT and CDR2 FQDESV (reference sequence). The CDR3 DNA sequence: TGTGCCAGCAGCCACCGGACTAGCGGGGGCACAGATACGCAGTATTTT. It specifies CASSHRTSGGTDTQYF.

V and J are TRBV15 and TRBJ1-5; the D gene is possibly TRBD1 (5 bases). V was clipped by 0 bases and J by 4 bases, with 13 bases between them. CDR3 length: 16 amino acids. The germline gives CDR1 LNHNV, CDR2 YYDKDF (reference sequence). CDR3 region: CATSREEGANNQPQHF. CDR3 bases: TGTGCCACCAGCAGAGAGGAAGGGGCGAATAATCAGCCCCAGCATTTT.

This clone turned up a few times. CDR3 residues: CASSFGQGVLNEKLFF. The CDR3 DNA reads TGTGCCAGCAGCTTTGGGCAAGGGGTGCTCAATGAAAAACTGTTTTTT. The gene calls are TRBV7-6 and TRBJ1-4, with D possibly TRBD1 on 5 matching bases. V shed 3 bases and J shed 5 bases, with 16 bases lying between them. Germline CDR1 is SGHVS and CDR2 is FNYEAQ. The length of the CDR3 is 16 residues. Full variable domain (outside the CDR3, taken from reference TRBV7-6 and TRBJ1-4): GAGVSQSPRYKVTKRGQDVALRCDPISGHVSLYWYRQALGQGPEFLTYFNYEAQQDKSGLPNDRFSAERPEGSISTLTIQRTEQRDSAMYRCASSFGQGVLNEKLFFGSGTQLSVL.

The chain uses TRBV7-2 and TRBJ1-2; D gene unclear. The ends were cut back, 4 bases at V and 1 base at J, with 10 bases in the middle. The CDR3 sequence is 14 residues long. Germline CDR1 and CDR2: SGHTA and FQGNSA. CDR3 DNA sequence: TGTGCCAGCAGCTCGAGGAACATTAACTATGGCTACACCTTC. It is translated as CASSSRNINYGYTF.

The gene calls are TRBV18 and TRBJ1-3, with D uncertain. V lost 0 bases to trimming and J lost 3 bases, with 9 bases between them. This CDR3 spans 15 amino acids. CDR1 is KGHSH and CDR2 is LQKENI in the germline V gene. The CDR3 here is CASSPPATGGNTIYF. The CDR3 DNA sequence: TGTGCCAGCTCACCACCTGCTACTGGTGGAAACACCATATATTTT.

In DNA form, the CDR3 reads TGTGCCAGCAGTTTGGAGGCAGGGGACGAGCAGTACTTC. It yields the protein CASSLEAGDEQYF. V and J are TRBV28 and TRBJ2-7; tentative D call: TRBD1 (6 bases). Trimming cost V 3 bases and J 5 bases, with 11 bases left between them. CDR1 and CDR2 (germline): MDHEN, SYDVKM. The CDR3 runs to 13 residues.

This chain uses TRBV7-2 with TRBJ2-3, with D perhaps matching TRBD1 (5 bases). V lost 5 bases and J 4 bases, leaving 19 bases between the germline ends. CDR1 and CDR2 (germline): SGHTA, FQGNSA. This CDR3 comprises 16 residues. In DNA, the CDR3 is TGTGCCAGCAGCGGAAGGGGCTCCGAGTGGGCAGATACGCAGTATTTT. Protein: CASSGRGSEWADTQYF.

The chain uses TRBV7-2 and TRBJ2-5; unclear D gene. The CDR3 is 13 residues long. Trimming stripped 1 base from V and 1 base from J, with 4 bases between. Germline V lookup: CDR1 SGHTA, CDR2 FQGNSA. The CDR3 DNA is TGTGCCAGCAGCTTAGGCAGCCAAGAGACCCAGTACTTC. This sequence encodes CASSLGSQETQYF.

Turning to this clone: At the DNA level, this CDR3 is encoded by other sequences in the same sample as well. This rearrangement joins TRBV7-2 to TRBJ2-3, with D uncertain. Trimming took off 5 bases at V and 2 bases at J, with 5 bases between the two ends. Germline values: CDR1 SGHTA, CDR2 FQGNSA. The CDR3 loop spans 12 amino acids. For the CDR3, the DNA is TGTGCCAGCAGCCCTTACACAGATACGCAGTATTTT. Protein: CASSPYTDTQYF. Together with reference TRBV7-2 and TRBJ2-3, the CDR3 gives the full variable domain: GAGVSQSPSNKVTEKGKDVELRCDPISGHTALYWYRQSLGQGLEFLIYFQGNSAPDKSGLPSDRFSAERTGGSVSTLTIQRTQQEDSAVYLCASSPYTDTQYFGPGTRLTVL.

The chain recombines TRBV6-5 with TRBJ2-3, with no clear D. The V gene lost 0 bases and the J gene lost 2 bases, with 9 bases spanning the gap. Germline-derived CDR1 and CDR2 are MNHEY and SVGAGI. The CDR3 is made up of 15 amino acids. The CDR3 DNA follows: TGTGCCAGCAGTTACTCACAGCCTACCACAGATACGCAGTATTTT. Residues: CASSYSQPTTDTQYF.

The J gene is TRBJ2-7, the V gene TRBV10-3, with D tentatively TRBD1 (5 bases). The CDR3 is 14 residues long. Germline V gives CDR1 ENHRY, CDR2 SYGVKD. The ends were cut back, 2 bases at V and 2 bases at J, with 10 bases in the middle. CDR3 in amino acids: CAISETQGTYEQYF. CDR3 in DNA: TGTGCCATCAGTGAGACTCAGGGAACCTACGAGCAGTACTTC.

The rearrangement uses TRBV30 and TRBJ1-2; D gene ambiguous. The germline V gene has CDR1 GTSNPN and CDR2 SVGIG (reference sequence). V dropped 1 base and J dropped 8 bases, with 8 bases sitting between them. The CDR3 length is 11 residues. Here the CDR3 DNA reads TGTGCCTGGAGTGAGGGAGGAGGCTACACCTTC. This gives the protein CAWSEGGGYTF.

V usage is TRBV19 and J usage is TRBJ1-5; D remains ambiguous. Trimming removed 5 bases at V and 2 bases at J, with 16 bases between. The CDR3 has 16 amino acids. The germline CDR1 and CDR2 sequences are LNHDA and SQIVND (reference sequence). The CDR3 sequence: CASSASMEYGNQPQHF. In DNA, the CDR3 is TGTGCCAGTAGTGCTTCTATGGAGTATGGCAATCAGCCCCAGCATTTT.

V and J are TRBV18 and TRBJ2-3; D possibly corresponds to TRBD1 (5 bases). This CDR3 region has 16 residues. V shed 6 bases and J shed 0 bases, with 16 bases lying between them. Looked up from germline, CDR1 is KGHSH and CDR2 is LQKENI. The CDR3 protein is CASSYRTAISTDTQYF. The DNA of the CDR3 is TGTGCCAGCTCTTACAGGACCGCAATTAGCACAGATACGCAGTATTTT.